The 24 T cell receptor beta chains in this list originate from one sample, sequenced in a study of PD-L1 blockade in urothelial cancer. Time point of the sample: peripheral blood 6 weeks after treatment start. The table came from immunoSEQ multiplex PCR; TCRdb's copy has only in-frame clones and leaves some out. This sample yields under 50,000 clones, of which about 86% are seen a single time; about 22% belongs to the top ten. Sequenced here: PBMCs, sampled around atezolizumab (anti-PD-L1) treatment. Receptors were obtained from a man aged 55 to 69 with urothelial cancer.

This clone has a handful of counts. V and J are TRBV4-1 and TRBJ2-2; 7 nucleotides agree with TRBD2. The CDR3 has 14 amino acids. V trimming: 5 bases; J trimming: 4 bases; junction bases outside the gene matches: 4. Germline V CDR1 and CDR2: MGHRA, YSYEKL. CDR3 bases: TGCGCCAGCAGCGCGGGAGAGTTCACCGGGGAGCTGTTTTTT. Protein product: CASSAGEFTGELFF.

V usage is TRBV5-1 and J usage is TRBJ2-2, with D possibly being TRBD1 (7 bases). The V gene lost 3 bases and the J gene lost 6 bases, with 27 bases spanning the gap. The CDR3 contains 19 residues. From germline, CDR1 is SGHRS and CDR2 YFSETQ. CDR3 region: CASSSKDFSGGSYAGELFF. The CDR3 DNA follows: TGCGCCAGCAGCTCGAAGGACTTTTCAGGGGGGTCTTATGCCGGGGAGCTGTTTTTT.

V and J are TRBV5-1 and TRBJ2-1; maybe TRBD2 (5 bases). Trimming took off 4 bases at V and 9 bases at J, with 14 bases between the two ends. This CDR3 comprises 13 residues. Germline CDR1 and CDR2: SGHRS and YFSETQ. CDR3 in amino acids: CASSTEAGLEQFF. The CDR3 region has the DNA TGCGCCAGCAGCACCGAGGCGGGCCTTGAGCAGTTCTTC.

The rearrangement uses TRBV9 and TRBJ1-5, with D perhaps matching TRBD1 (5 bases). CDR1 is SGDLS, CDR2 YYNGEE, per germline. V lost 4 bases and J 2 bases, leaving 22 bases between the germline ends. The CDR3 has 18 residues. This CDR3 is CASSPRDSQEWGNQPQHF. Here the CDR3 DNA reads TGTGCCAGCAGCCCAAGGGACTCTCAGGAATGGGGCAATCAGCCCCAGCATTTT.

This sequence joins TRBV30 and TRBJ2-3; weak D call: TRBD2 (5 bases). Germline assignment: CDR1 GTSNPN and CDR2 SVGIG (reference sequence). The CDR3 runs to 13 residues. CDR3: CGTAGSSTDTQYF. CDR3 bases: TGTGGGACCGCGGGCAGTTCCACAGATACGCAGTATTTT.

The chain joins TRBV5-1 to TRBJ2-5; D call uncertain. V was pared by 4 bases and J by 0 bases, with 13 bases between. The CDR3 has 15 residues. In germline, CDR1 is SGHRS, CDR2 YFSETQ. The CDR3: CASSAVAKYQETQYF. CDR3 in DNA: TGCGCCAGCAGCGCGGTGGCCAAGTACCAAGAGACCCAGTACTTC.

The chain carries TRBV19 and TRBJ1-5; maybe TRBD1 (6 bases). The CDR3 is 15 amino acids. CDR1 is LNHDA and CDR2 is SQIVND in the germline V gene (reference sequence). V shed 7 bases and J shed 9 bases, with 22 bases lying between them. CDR3 amino acids: CASTPWGGYLGPQHF. Written as DNA, the CDR3 is TGTGCCAGTACCCCTTGGGGGGGCTACCTGGGGCCCCAGCATTTT.

The chain has TRBV4-1 and TRBJ2-7; the D gene is possibly TRBD2 (5 bases). CDR3 length: 14 amino acids. Trimming shortened V by 0 bases and J by 3 bases, and 9 bases separated the two germline ends. Germline values: CDR1 MGHRA, CDR2 YSYEKL. This chain's CDR3 is CASSQDLGLYEQYF. As DNA, the CDR3 is TGCGCCAGCAGCCAAGATCTCGGACTCTACGAGCAGTACTTC.

The V and J genes are TRBV6-1 and TRBJ1-2; D is unresolved. Germline CDR1 and CDR2: MNHNS and SASEGT. CDR3 length: 12 amino acids. Between the trimmed V and J ends, which lost 4 bases and 8 bases, there was a span of 11 bases. The CDR3 sequence is CASSAEFSGYTF. CDR3 nucleotide sequence: TGTGCCAGCAGTGCAGAATTCTCCGGCTACACCTTC.

The CDR3 DNA follows: TGCGCCAGCAGCCGGAACACCGGGGAGCTGTTTTTT. Translating gives CASSRNTGELFF. J is TRBJ2-2 and V is TRBV5-1; no firm D call. V was clipped by 4 bases and J by 1 base, with 2 bases between them. Germline loops: CDR1 SGHRS, CDR2 YFSETQ. The CDR3 sequence is 12 residues long.

This clone has just one count. The rearrangement links TRBV30 to TRBJ1-3; D not resolved. V lost 4 bases to trimming and J lost 0 bases, with 10 bases between them. Germline CDR1 GTSNPN, CDR2 SVGIG (reference sequence). The CDR3 is 14 amino acids. The CDR3 DNA follows: TGTGCCTGGACCCTCCCGAGCTCTGGAAACACCATATATTTT. Its protein is CAWTLPSSGNTIYF. Filled out from reference TRBV30 and TRBJ1-3, the complete variable domain reads SQTIHQWPATLVQPVGSPLSLECTVEGTSNPNLYWYRQAAGRGLQLLFYSVGIGQISSEVPQNLSASRPQDRQFILSSKKLLLSDSGFYLCAWTLPSSGNTIYFGEGSWLTVV.

CDR3 amino acids: CASSQDRRTEAFF. For the CDR3, the DNA is TGCGCCAGCAGCCAAGATAGGAGGACTGAAGCTTTCTTT. V and J are TRBV4-3 and TRBJ1-1; D gene unclear. CDR3 length: 13 residues. The V and J ends lost 0 bases and 5 bases respectively, with 7 bases between them. Germline values: CDR1 LGHNA, CDR2 YSLEER.

This chain joins TRBV18 and TRBJ1-5; D perhaps matches TRBD1 (6 bases). Trimming took 1 base from V and 1 from J, leaving 14 bases between them. Germline V lookup: CDR1 KGHSH, CDR2 LQKENI. This CDR3 region has 17 residues. The CDR3 region is CASSPLSQGGSNQPQHF. As DNA, the CDR3 is TGTGCCAGCTCACCACTATCACAGGGTGGGAGCAATCAGCCCCAGCATTTT.

The chain combines TRBV5-1 with TRBJ2-2, with D uncertain. The ends were cut back, 0 bases at V and 1 base at J, with 7 bases in the middle. Per germline, CDR1 SGHRS and CDR2 YFSETQ. This CDR3 is built from 15 residues. The DNA of the CDR3 is TGCGCCAGCAGCTTGGACATAATGAACACCGGGGAGCTGTTTTTT. Translating gives CASSLDIMNTGELFF.

This clone qualifies as large. The J gene is TRBJ1-4, the V gene TRBV19; 10 bases match TRBD1. This CDR3 region has 14 residues. Germline V gives CDR1 LNHDA, CDR2 SQIVND (reference sequence). Germline trimming cut 6 bases from V and 14 bases from J; bases unmatched to any gene: 12. CDR3 DNA sequence: TGTGCCAGTAGATCCGGGACAGGGGATTTGGGTCTGTTTTTT. This translates into CASRSGTGDLGLFF.

The chain links TRBV6-5 to TRBJ1-2; D gene unclear. This CDR3 has 14 amino acids. V lost 4 bases and J lost 6, with 15 bases in between. Germline V lookup: CDR1 MNHEY, CDR2 SVGAGI. This CDR3 is CASSWSGSVDGYTF. The CDR3 bases are TGTGCCAGCAGTTGGAGCGGGTCGGTCGATGGCTACACCTTC.

The chain uses TRBV5-1 and TRBJ2-1; 7 bases are a match to TRBD2. Germline V gives CDR1 SGHRS, CDR2 YFSETQ. Germline trimming cut 2 bases from V and 2 bases from J; bases unmatched to any gene: 4. The CDR3 runs to 15 residues. The CDR3 DNA is TGCGCCAGCAGCTTCCCTAGCGGCACCTACAATGAGCAGTTCTTC. This encodes CASSFPSGTYNEQFF.

The chain carries TRBV27 and TRBJ1-1; D possibly corresponds to TRBD1 (5 bases). V was trimmed by 6 bases and J by 4 bases, leaving 21 bases between them. The CDR3 spans 16 residues. Germline V gene sequence: CDR1 MNHEY, CDR2 SMNVEV (reference sequence). CDR3 nucleotide sequence: TGTGCCAGCAGACCCACGGGACTCCGGGAGGGCACTGAAGCTTTCTTT. Translated, it gives CASRPTGLREGTEAFF.

The chain links TRBV25-1 to TRBJ1-1, with D possibly TRBD1 on 6 matching bases. CDR3 size: 14 residues. V was trimmed by 2 bases and J by 6 bases, leaving 13 bases between them. The germline V gene has CDR1 MGHDK and CDR2 SYGVNS. The CDR3: CASSEPGGRAEAFF. CDR3 nucleotide sequence: TGTGCCAGCAGTGAACCTGGGGGCAGGGCTGAAGCTTTCTTT.

Worth noting for this clone: The junction differs from germline at one of its ends, possibly a read error. The genes are TRBV7-7 and TRBJ2-3; 7 bases map to TRBD2. The CDR3 is made up of 15 amino acids. In germline, CDR1 is SSHAT, CDR2 FNYEAQ (reference sequence). The CDR3 DNA reads as TGTGCTAGCAGCTTAGGCGGGGGAGACACAGATACGCAGTATTTT. Protein: CASSLGGGDTDTQYF.

The chain uses TRBV4-2 and TRBJ2-1, with TRBD2 identical over 7 bases. Unmatched junction bases numbered 5, after V lost 10 bases and J lost 2 bases. The CDR3 runs 13 residues. Germline CDR1 is LGHNA and CDR2 is YNFKEQ. The CDR3 loop is CATGRGAYNEQFF. Written as DNA, the CDR3 is TGTGCCACCGGCCGGGGGGCCTACAATGAGCAGTTCTTC.

The rearrangement uses TRBV7-9 and TRBJ1-1, with a tentative D call TRBD1 (5 bases). This CDR3 spans 12 amino acids. Germline lookup yields CDR1 SEHNR and CDR2 FQNEAQ (reference sequence). The CDR3: CAADRVNTEAFF. The CDR3 DNA reads TGTGCTGCAGACAGAGTGAACACTGAAGCTTTCTTT.

J is TRBJ2-7 and V is TRBV30, with 11 bases that match TRBD2. CDR1 and CDR2 (germline): GTSNPN, SVGIG (reference sequence). Unmatched junction bases numbered 3, after V lost 5 bases and J lost 6 bases. CDR3 length equals 12 residues. In nucleotides, the CDR3 is TGTGCCTGGGCAGGGACTAGCGGCGAGCAGTACTTC. Translated: CAWAGTSGEQYF.

This clone was observed a few times. The genes are TRBV6-5 and TRBJ1-1; 7 bases are a match to TRBD1. Unmatched junction bases numbered 3, after V lost 5 bases and J lost 0 bases. This CDR3 contains 14 residues. CDR1 and CDR2 from the germline V gene are MNHEY and SVGAGI. The CDR3 DNA is TGTGCCAGCAGTCGACAGGGCATGAACACTGAAGCTTTCTTT. Protein sequence: CASSRQGMNTEAFF.